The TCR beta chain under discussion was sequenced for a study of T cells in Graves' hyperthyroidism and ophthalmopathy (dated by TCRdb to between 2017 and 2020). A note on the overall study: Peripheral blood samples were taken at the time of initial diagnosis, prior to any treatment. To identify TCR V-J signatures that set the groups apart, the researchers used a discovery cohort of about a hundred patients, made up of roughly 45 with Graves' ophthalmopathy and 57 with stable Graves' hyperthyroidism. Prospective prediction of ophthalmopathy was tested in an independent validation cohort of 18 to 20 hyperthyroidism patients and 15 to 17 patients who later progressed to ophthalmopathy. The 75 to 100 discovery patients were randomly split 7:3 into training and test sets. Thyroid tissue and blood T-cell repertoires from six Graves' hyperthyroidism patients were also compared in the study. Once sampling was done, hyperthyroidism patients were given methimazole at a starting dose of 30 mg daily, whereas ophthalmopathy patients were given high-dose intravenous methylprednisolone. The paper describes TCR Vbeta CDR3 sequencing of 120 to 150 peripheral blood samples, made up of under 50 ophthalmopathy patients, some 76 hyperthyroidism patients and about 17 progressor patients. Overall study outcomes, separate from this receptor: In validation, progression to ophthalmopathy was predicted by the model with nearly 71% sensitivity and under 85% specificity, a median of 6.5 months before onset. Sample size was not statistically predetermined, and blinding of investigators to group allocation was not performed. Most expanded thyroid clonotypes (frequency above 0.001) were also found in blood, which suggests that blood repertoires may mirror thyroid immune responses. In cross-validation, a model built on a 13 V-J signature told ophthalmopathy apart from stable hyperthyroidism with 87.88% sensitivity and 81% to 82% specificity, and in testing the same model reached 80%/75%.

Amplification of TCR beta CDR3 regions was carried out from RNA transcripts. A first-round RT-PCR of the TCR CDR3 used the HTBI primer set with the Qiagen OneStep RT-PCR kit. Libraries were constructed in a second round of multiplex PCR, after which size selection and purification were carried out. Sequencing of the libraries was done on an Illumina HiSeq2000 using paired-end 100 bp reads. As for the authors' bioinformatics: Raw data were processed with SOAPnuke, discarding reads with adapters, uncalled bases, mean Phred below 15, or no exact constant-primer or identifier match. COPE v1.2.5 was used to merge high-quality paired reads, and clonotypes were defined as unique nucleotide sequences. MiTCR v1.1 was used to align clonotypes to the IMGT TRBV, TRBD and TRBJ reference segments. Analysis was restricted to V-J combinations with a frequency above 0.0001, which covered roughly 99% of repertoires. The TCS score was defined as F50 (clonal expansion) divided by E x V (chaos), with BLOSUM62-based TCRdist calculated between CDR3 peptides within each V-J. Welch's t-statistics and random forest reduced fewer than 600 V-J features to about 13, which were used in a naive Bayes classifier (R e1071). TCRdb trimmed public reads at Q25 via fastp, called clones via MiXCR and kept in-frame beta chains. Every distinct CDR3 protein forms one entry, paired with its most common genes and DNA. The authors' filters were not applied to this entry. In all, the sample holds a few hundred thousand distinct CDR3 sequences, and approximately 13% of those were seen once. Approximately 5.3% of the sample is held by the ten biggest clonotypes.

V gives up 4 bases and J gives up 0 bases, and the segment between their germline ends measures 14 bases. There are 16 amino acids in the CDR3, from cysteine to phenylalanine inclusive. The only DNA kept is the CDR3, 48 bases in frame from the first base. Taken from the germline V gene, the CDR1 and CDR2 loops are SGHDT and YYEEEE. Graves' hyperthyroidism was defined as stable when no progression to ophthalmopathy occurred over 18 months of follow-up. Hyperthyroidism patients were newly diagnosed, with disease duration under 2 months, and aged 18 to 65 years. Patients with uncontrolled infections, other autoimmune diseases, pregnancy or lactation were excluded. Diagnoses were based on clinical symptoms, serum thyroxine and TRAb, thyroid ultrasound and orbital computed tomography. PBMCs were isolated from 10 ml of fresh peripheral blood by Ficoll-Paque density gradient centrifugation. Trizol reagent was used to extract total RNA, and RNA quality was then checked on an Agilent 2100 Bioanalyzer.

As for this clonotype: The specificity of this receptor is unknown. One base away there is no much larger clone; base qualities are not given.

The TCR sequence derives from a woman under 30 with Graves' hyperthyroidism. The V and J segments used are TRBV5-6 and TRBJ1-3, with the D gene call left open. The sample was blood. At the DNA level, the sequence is TGTGCCAGCAGCGCCCGCGGGCATATCTCTGGAAACACCATATATTTT. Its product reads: CASSARGHISGNTIYF.